Each of the 23 T cell receptor beta chains below was sequenced from the same sample in a study of human T cells and chemical hapten exposure. TCRdb processed the RACE reads anew with MiXCR; each CDR3 protein has one entry. In the table there are approximately 350,000 distinct CDR3 sequences, under 9% of which are singletons. Noted time point: patch test 1, 2 weeks after DPC sensitization. Treatment meaning: therapeutic diphenylcyclopropenone sensitization with weekly scalp DPC. This material consisted of whole blood, taken in connection with sensitization to the hapten diphenylcyclopropenone (DPC). All receptors derive from a woman aged 18-35 years with alopecia areata. Some clones in this sample may be carry-over from other donors' samples.

This clonotype was observed at least ten times. This rearrangement joins TRBV3-1 to TRBJ1-6; D is ambiguous. V lost 1 base and J 10 bases, leaving 17 bases between the germline ends. Germline V gene lookup returns CDR1 LGHDT and CDR2 YNNKEL (reference sequence). This CDR3 is 16 amino acids long. CDR3 in amino acids: CASSQAGFRAESPLHF. CDR3 DNA sequence: TGTGCCAGCAGCCAAGCAGGATTCCGGGCAGAGTCACCCCTCCACTTT.

This clonotype was detected many times. The rearrangement uses TRBV5-1 and TRBJ2-5; 15 nucleotides align to TRBD2. The V gene end was trimmed by 2 bases and the J gene end by 4 bases; junction bases not matched to a gene: 3. Germline V lookup: CDR1 SGHRS, CDR2 YFSETQ. CDR3 length equals 16 residues. In DNA, the CDR3 is TGCGCCAGCAGCTTCGGACTAGCGGGGGGGCGAGAGACCCAGTACTTC. It translates to CASSFGLAGGRETQYF.

In DNA, the CDR3 is TGTGCCAGCAGTTCCACAAACACCGGGGAGCTGTTTTTT. Residues: CASSSTNTGELFF. The chain uses TRBV6-2 or TRBV6-3 and TRBJ2-2; D gene uncertain. Germline V CDR1 and CDR2: MNHEY, SVGEGT. The V end was cut by 4 bases, the J end by 2 bases, with 5 bases between. This CDR3 has 13 amino acids.

This clonotype was recorded only once. The chain links TRBV20-1 to TRBJ2-6; no clear D. CDR1 and CDR2 from the germline V gene are DFQATT and SNEGSKA (reference sequence). V lost 3 bases and J 3 bases, leaving 12 bases between the germline ends. The CDR3 is 15 residues long. In DNA form, the CDR3 reads TGCAGTGCTAGGGCACCAAGGGTTGGGGCCAACGTCCTGACTTTC. This sequence encodes CSARAPRVGANVLTF.

Many counts were recorded for this clonotype. The rearrangement uses TRBV9 and TRBJ2-7, with D maybe TRBD1 (6 bases). CDR3 size: 15 residues. CDR1 and CDR2 (germline): SGDLS, YYNGEE. The germline V and J ends were trimmed by 4 bases and 3 bases, with 17 bases remaining between them. The CDR3 sequence: CASSPGTTTYYEQYF. Here the CDR3 DNA reads TGTGCCAGCAGCCCCGGGACAACTACCTACTACGAGCAGTACTTC.

This clonotype was seen only a few times. The chain combines TRBV4-1 with TRBJ1-6; no firm D call. The ends were cut back, 1 base at V and 10 bases at J, with 8 bases in the middle. Germline V gene lookup returns CDR1 MGHRA and CDR2 YSYEKL. The CDR3 loop spans 13 amino acids. The CDR3 sequence is CASSQGQASPLHF. The CDR3, as DNA: TGCGCCAGCAGCCAAGGGCAGGCGTCACCCCTCCACTTT.

The rearrangement links TRBV6-2 or TRBV6-3 to TRBJ1-1; D is unresolved. This CDR3 spans 13 amino acids. Germline V gene data show CDR1 as MNHEY and CDR2 as SVGEGT. The germline V and J ends were trimmed by 6 bases and 6 bases, with 14 bases remaining between them. The CDR3 DNA reads as TGTGCCAGCAGCCAAAGACTCATACCTGAAGCTTTCTTT. This gives the protein CASSQRLIPEAFF.

The chain joins TRBV20-1 to TRBJ1-1, with TRBD1 matching over 7 bases. Germline lookup yields CDR1 DFQATT and CDR2 SNEGSKA (reference sequence). The CDR3 contains 14 residues. Unmatched junction bases numbered 8, after V lost 5 bases and J lost 2 bases. CDR3 in DNA: TGCAGTGCTCGAAGGGACAGATATAACACTGAAGCTTTCTTT. Translation: CSARRDRYNTEAFF.

This clonotype was detected a few times. The V gene is TRBV6-6, the J gene TRBJ2-7; TRBD2 matches 8 bases. J was trimmed by 5 bases and V by 2 bases; bases with no gene match: 8. CDR3 size: 15 residues. The germline CDR1 and CDR2 sequences are MNHNY and SVGAGI (reference sequence). CDR3 nucleotides: TGTGCCAGCAGTTACGAGGCGGGGGGTAACCACGAGCAGTACTTC. Translating gives CASSYEAGGNHEQYF.

This clonotype was observed a few times. This chain uses TRBV14 with TRBJ2-5; D is possibly TRBD1 (5 bases). V shed 3 bases and J shed 4 bases, with 12 bases lying between them. CDR3 length: 14 amino acids. Germline CDR1 is SGHDN and CDR2 is FVKESK. CDR3 in amino acids: CASSHGAGIETQYF. CDR3 DNA sequence: TGTGCCAGCAGCCATGGGGCAGGGATAGAGACCCAGTACTTC.

This clonotype was counted only a few times. This chain links TRBV5-6 with TRBJ1-6; 7 bases line up with TRBD1. Germline V gene sequence: CDR1 SGHDT, CDR2 YYEEEE. CDR3 length: 14 amino acids. The V and J ends lost 3 bases and 5 bases, in that order; junction bases with no gene match: 2. CDR3 protein: CASSYGTDNSPLHF. The CDR3 coding sequence is TGTGCCAGCAGCTACGGGACAGATAATTCACCCCTCCACTTT.

This clonotype has ten or more counts. This chain links TRBV4-2 with TRBJ2-3, with 11 positions matching TRBD2. Germline V lookup: CDR1 LGHNA, CDR2 YNFKEQ. This CDR3 contains 14 residues. The J segment lost 4 bases and the V segment lost 6 bases, leaving 3 bases of the junction unmatched. CDR3 sequence: CASSSGGEADTQYF. The CDR3 nucleotides read TGTGCCAGCAGTAGCGGGGGGGAGGCAGATACGCAGTATTTT.

The chain couples TRBV6-2 or TRBV6-3 to TRBJ2-7; tentative D call: TRBD2 (6 bases). The CDR3 covers 15 residues. Germline assignment: CDR1 MNHEY and CDR2 SVGEGT. V lost 4 bases and J lost 2, with 15 bases in between. The CDR3 DNA reads TGTGCCAGCAGTTCCCCTCGGGGACTTACCTACGAGCAGTACTTC. Residues: CASSSPRGLTYEQYF.

This clonotype was seen a few times. The CDR3 reads CASSRGGARDEKLFF. For the CDR3, the DNA is TGTGCCAGCAGCCGCGGGGGGGCAAGAGATGAAAAACTGTTTTTT. The chain carries TRBV7-9 and TRBJ1-4; weak D call: TRBD1 (6 bases). The CDR3 extends over 15 amino acids. The V end was cut by 5 bases, the J end by 6 bases, with 16 bases between. The germline gives CDR1 SEHNR, CDR2 FQNEAQ (reference sequence).

This clonotype has just a few counts. The J gene is TRBJ1-5, the V gene TRBV7-2; 9 nucleotides match TRBD1. V shed 5 bases, J shed 4 bases, and the junction held 6 bases outside the gene matches. The CDR3 extends over 15 amino acids. Looked up from germline, CDR1 is SGHTA and CDR2 is FQGNSA. Here the CDR3 DNA reads TGTGCCAGCAGCCGGGGACAGGGAGGTAATCAGCCCCAGCATTTT. Translated: CASSRGQGGNQPQHF.

The DNA for the CDR3 is TGTGCCAGCAGTGATCTGGGCAACCAAGAGACCCAGTACTTC. Translated: CASSDLGNQETQYF. The chain links TRBV25-1 to TRBJ2-5; D unresolved. CDR1 and CDR2 (germline): MGHDK, SYGVNS. Deletions cut 3 bases from V and 0 bases from J, with 8 bases between. The CDR3 runs to 14 residues.

This clonotype came up many times. The chain joins TRBV29-1 to TRBJ1-6, with D perhaps matching TRBD1 (5 bases). Germline V gene sequence: CDR1 SQVTM, CDR2 ANQGSEA. This CDR3 spans 12 amino acids. Trimming removed 7 bases from V and 12 bases from J, with 16 bases in between. The CDR3 protein is CSARGGNEPLHF. In nucleotides, the CDR3 is TGCAGCGCCCGTGGGGGGAATGAACCCCTCCACTTT.

The CDR3, as DNA: TGCAGCGTTTACCGACAGGGCAGGGCTTTCTTT. It specifies CSVYRQGRAFF. The chain has TRBV29-1 and TRBJ1-1, with TRBD1 matching 7 bases. Germline CDR1 and CDR2: SQVTM and ANQGSEA. The CDR3 is 11 amino acids. V gave up 5 bases and J gave up 11 bases; unmatched junction bases: 8.

V and J are TRBV7-3 and TRBJ2-6; D might be TRBD1 (6 bases). This CDR3 contains 14 residues. Trimming pared 5 bases from V and 1 base from J, leaving 6 bases between. Germline CDR1 reads SGHTA; CDR2 reads FQGTGA. The CDR3 nucleotides are TGTGCCAGCAGCACAGGGTCTGGGGCCAACGTCCTGACTTTC. It translates to CASSTGSGANVLTF.

In this sample, this clonotype turned up many times. The CDR3 loop is CSASPLSTDTQYF. In DNA, the CDR3 is TGCAGTGCTAGCCCCCTTAGCACAGATACGCAGTATTTT. The chain uses TRBV20-1 and TRBJ2-3, with D uncertain. V lost 3 bases and J lost 0, with 7 bases in between. Germline V gene sequence: CDR1 DFQATT, CDR2 SNEGSKA (reference sequence). The CDR3 is made up of 13 amino acids.

The chain uses TRBV29-1 and TRBJ2-3; the match to TRBD2 covers 7 bases. This CDR3 region has 14 residues. Germline lookup yields CDR1 SQVTM and CDR2 ANQGSEA. The V gene end was trimmed by 0 bases and the J gene end by 2 bases; junction bases not matched to a gene: 2. The CDR3 spells CSVEERGNTDTQYF. The CDR3 DNA reads as TGCAGCGTTGAAGAGCGGGGGAACACAGATACGCAGTATTTT.

This clonotype was detected only a few times. This rearrangement joins TRBV6-2 or TRBV6-3 to TRBJ1-4; D uncertain. Germline V gene lookup returns CDR1 MNHEY and CDR2 SVGEGT. Trimming removed 0 bases at V and 5 bases at J, with 7 bases between. This CDR3 region has 14 residues. The chain's CDR3 is CASSYSAVNEKLFF. CDR3 DNA: TGTGCCAGCAGTTACTCGGCAGTCAATGAAAAACTGTTTTTT.

The J gene is TRBJ1-6, the V gene TRBV6-5; D gene ambiguous. CDR3 length: 14 amino acids. Trimming pared 2 bases from V and 8 bases from J, leaving 10 bases between. The germline gives CDR1 MNHEY, CDR2 SVGAGI. Written as DNA, the CDR3 is TGTGCCAGCAGTTACGAGGCAATTGATTCACCCCTCCACTTT. This sequence encodes CASSYEAIDSPLHF.